Following are 22 T cell receptor beta chains from one sample sequenced in a study of T cell changes during pregnancy in multiple sclerosis. Sequencing was performed with immunoSEQ multiplex PCR; in TCRdb, only in-frame clones are kept and a portion is missing. There are about 98,000 clones in the sample; approximately 90% occur only once, and roughly 2% lies in the top ten. This material consisted of peripheral blood, taken after pregnancy. The receptors stem from a female donor in good health, enrolled as a control in a pregnancy study.

The V call is TRBV5-5, the J call TRBJ2-1; D unresolved. With 4 bases removed from V and 8 bases from J, the gap between germline ends came to 16 bases. This CDR3 has 14 residues. The V gene's germline CDR1 is SGHKS and CDR2 YYEKEE (reference sequence). CDR3 in amino acids: CASSAPSGVDEQFF. CDR3 sequence (DNA): TGTGCCAGCAGCGCCCCCTCTGGAGTCGATGAGCAGTTCTTC.

The chain couples TRBV7-9 to TRBJ2-7, with no clear D. V was trimmed by 4 bases and J by 9 bases, leaving 19 bases between them. This CDR3 comprises 14 residues. The germline V gene has CDR1 SEHNR and CDR2 FQNEAQ (reference sequence). This chain's CDR3 is CASSSPQSPHGQYF. In nucleotides, the CDR3 is TGTGCCAGCAGCTCACCTCAGTCCCCCCATGGGCAGTACTTC.

The CDR3, as DNA: TGCGCCAGCAGCTTGTCCGGGACTACCCAGGTAGAGTTCTTC. It translates to CASSLSGTTQVEFF. The chain employs TRBV5-1 and TRBJ2-1; TRBD2 matches at 7 bases. The ends lost 1 base at V and 14 bases at J; junction bases unmatched: 12. There are 14 residues in the CDR3. Germline assignment: CDR1 SGHRS and CDR2 YFSETQ.

The genes are TRBV7-9 and TRBJ1-5; D unclear. The V gene lost 7 bases and the J gene lost 6 bases, with 16 bases spanning the gap. There are 14 residues in the CDR3. CDR1 is SEHNR, CDR2 FQNEAQ, per germline (reference sequence). The CDR3 nucleotides read TGTGCCAGCACCGTGGACGGGGTAGGTCAGCCCCAGCATTTT. Encoded protein: CASTVDGVGQPQHF.

The chain carries TRBV13 and TRBJ1-2; D unresolved. The CDR3 has 13 residues. Germline CDR1 PRHDT, CDR2 FYEKMQ (reference sequence). Trimming stripped 2 bases from V and 2 bases from J, with 6 bases between. CDR3 residues: CASSLIQNYGYTF. Written as DNA, the CDR3 is TGTGCCAGCAGCTTAATACAGAACTATGGCTACACCTTC.

This clone occurred once. The chain links TRBV6-1 to TRBJ1-1, with a weak D call TRBD1 (6 bases). This CDR3 is built from 12 residues. CDR1 MNHNS and CDR2 SASEGT come from the germline V gene. Trimming took 5 bases from V and 4 from J, leaving 8 bases between them. The CDR3 sequence is CASSQQGTEAFF. CDR3 bases: TGTGCCAGCAGTCAACAGGGCACTGAAGCTTTCTTT.

The V gene is TRBV5-1, the J gene TRBJ2-7, with unresolved D. CDR1 is SGHRS, CDR2 YFSETQ, per germline. CDR3 length: 15 amino acids. Trimming took 0 bases from V and 4 from J, leaving 14 bases between them. CDR3 nucleotide sequence: TGCGCCAGCAGCTTGGCCTCAGGTGTAAGGTACGAGCAGTACTTC. Encoded protein: CASSLASGVRYEQYF.

The chain uses TRBV7-9 and TRBJ1-4; D uncertain. Trimming pared 1 base from V and 0 bases from J, leaving 6 bases between. The CDR3 runs 15 residues. Germline V lookup: CDR1 SEHNR, CDR2 FQNEAQ (reference sequence). CDR3 residues: CASSLGVATNEKLFF. The CDR3 DNA reads as TGTGCCAGCAGCTTAGGAGTGGCAACTAATGAAAAACTGTTTTTT.

CDR3 sequence (DNA): TGTGCCAGCCGGGGTACTGAAGCTTTCTTT. It yields the protein CASRGTEAFF. This chain links TRBV18 with TRBJ1-1; no definite D call. The CDR3 spans 10 residues. Trimming took off 8 bases at V and 5 bases at J, with 6 bases between the two ends. Germline V gene data show CDR1 as KGHSH and CDR2 as LQKENI.

This chain connects TRBV28 to TRBJ2-7, with 12 bases aligning to TRBD2. Looked up from germline, CDR1 is MDHEN and CDR2 is SYDVKM. The CDR3 runs to 16 residues. The ends lost 5 bases at V and 6 bases at J; junction bases unmatched: 11. The CDR3 DNA sequence: TGTGCCAGCAGTCTGAGGACTAGCGGGGTCGCACCCGAGCAGTACTTC. This codes for CASSLRTSGVAPEQYF.

This chain connects TRBV29-1 to TRBJ2-1, with 7 bases that match TRBD2. Trimming cost V 2 bases and J 4 bases; bases outside gene matches: 8. Germline loops: CDR1 SQVTM, CDR2 ANQGSEA. The CDR3 length is 15 residues. Written as DNA, the CDR3 is TGCAGCGTTGAATCCCGGGGGGTGATATACAATGAGCAGTTCTTC. Residues: CSVESRGVIYNEQFF.

The chain carries TRBV19 and TRBJ1-2; 7 nucleotides align to TRBD1. V dropped 4 bases and J dropped 4; count of bases not matched to a gene: 3. The germline gives CDR1 LNHDA, CDR2 SQIVND (reference sequence). CDR3 length equals 13 residues. CDR3 sequence: CASSTGGIYGYTF. In DNA form, the CDR3 reads TGTGCCAGTAGTACAGGGGGGATCTATGGCTACACCTTC.

The V and J genes are TRBV15 and TRBJ2-7, with D perhaps TRBD1 (5 bases). Trimming took 2 bases from V and 4 from J, leaving 15 bases between them. Looked up from germline, CDR1 is LNHNV and CDR2 is YYDKDF (reference sequence). This CDR3 region has 15 residues. The CDR3 region is CATSRPPRGRYEQYF. CDR3 bases: TGTGCCACCAGCAGACCCCCAAGGGGCAGATACGAGCAGTACTTC. Using reference TRBV15 and TRBJ2-7 for the parts outside the CDR3, the full variable domain is DAMVIQNPRYQVTQFGKPVTLSCSQTLNHNVMYWYQQKSSQAPKLLFHYYDKDFNNEADTPDNFQSRRPNTSFCFLDIRSPGLGDTAMYLCATSRPPRGRYEQYFGPGTRLTVT.

The rearrangement joins TRBV30 to TRBJ1-1; no clear D. V was clipped by 1 base and J by 0 bases, with 9 bases between them. The CDR3 has 14 residues. Germline V lookup: CDR1 GTSNPN, CDR2 SVGIG (reference sequence). The CDR3, as DNA: TGTGCCTGGAGTGCTTGGCAGATGAACACTGAAGCTTTCTTT. Encoded protein: CAWSAWQMNTEAFF.

This clone was seen a few times. The genes are TRBV18 and TRBJ2-2; 9 positions agree with TRBD2. V dropped 1 base and J dropped 5; count of bases not matched to a gene: 5. Germline CDR1 reads KGHSH; CDR2 reads LQKENI. This CDR3 region has 16 residues. CDR3 loop: CASSPLASGETGELFF. CDR3 DNA sequence: TGTGCCAGCTCACCACTTGCTAGCGGGGAAACCGGGGAGCTGTTTTTT.

The rearrangement links TRBV2 to TRBJ1-6; 8 bases align to TRBD1. This CDR3 has 16 residues. CDR1 is SNHLY, CDR2 FYNNEI, per germline. After removal of 3 bases from V and 6 bases from J, the junction contained 7 bases not matched to a gene. The CDR3 loop reads CASSDLDREINSPLHF. In DNA form, the CDR3 reads TGTGCCAGCAGTGACTTGGACAGGGAGATTAATTCACCCCTCCACTTT.

The genes are TRBV27 and TRBJ2-1; possibly TRBD2 for D (6 bases). CDR1 is MNHEY and CDR2 is SMNVEV in the germline V gene (reference sequence). V was clipped by 0 bases and J by 7 bases, with 7 bases between them. CDR3 length equals 13 residues. Here the CDR3 DNA reads TGTGCCAGCAGTTTATCGGCGGGGAATGAGCAGTTCTTC. It translates to CASSLSAGNEQFF.

The V gene is TRBV19, the J gene TRBJ2-7, with 7 bases aligning to TRBD1. Trimming cost V 10 bases and J 5 bases; bases outside gene matches: 11. Germline CDR1 and CDR2: LNHDA and SQIVND (reference sequence). This CDR3 region has 13 residues. CDR3 loop: CATQQGTRNEQYF. In DNA, the CDR3 is TGTGCCACCCAACAGGGGACAAGAAACGAGCAGTACTTC.

A single count supports this clone. The gene calls are TRBV11-2 and TRBJ2-5; TRBD2 is a possible D gene (6 bases). Trimming took 5 bases from V and 4 from J, leaving 17 bases between them. Germline CDR1 and CDR2: SGHAT and FQNNGV. This CDR3 has 15 amino acids. CDR3 nucleotides: TGTGCCAGCAGCCGACCGAGGCGGGGCATAGAGACCCAGTACTTC. Amino acids: CASSRPRRGIETQYF.

This chain joins TRBV5-4 and TRBJ2-1; TRBD2 is a possible D gene (5 bases). The CDR3 consists of 14 residues. The V gene's germline CDR1 is SGHNT and CDR2 YYREEE (reference sequence). V was trimmed by 3 bases and J by 3 bases, leaving 10 bases between them. CDR3 nucleotides: TGTGCCAGCAGCTCTGCGGGTGTCTACAATGAGCAGTTCTTC. It specifies CASSSAGVYNEQFF.

The J gene is TRBJ1-3, the V gene TRBV7-2, with D possibly matching TRBD1 (5 bases). Germline CDR1 and CDR2: SGHTA and FQGNSA. V shed 1 base and J shed 2 bases, with 9 bases lying between them. The CDR3 consists of 15 residues. Written as DNA, the CDR3 is TGTGCCAGCAGCTTAGAAGGGGAAACTGGAAACACCATATATTTT. It yields the protein CASSLEGETGNTIYF.

The chain combines TRBV5-1 with TRBJ2-7; 9 bases match TRBD2. Germline loops: CDR1 SGHRS, CDR2 YFSETQ. The CDR3 extends over 15 amino acids. Germline trimming cut 0 bases from V and 2 bases from J; bases unmatched to any gene: 3. The CDR3 coding sequence is TGCGCCAGCAGCTTGGGACTAGCGGCCGCCTACGAGCAGTACTTC. It yields the protein CASSLGLAAAYEQYF.